This TCR beta chain was observed in a study of Tregs in tolerant kidney transplant recipients. The protocol was immunoSEQ multiplex PCR, while the TCRdb copy is restricted to in-frame clones and leaves out a portion. The table includes 68,000 or so clones, 84% detected once. The source of this sequence is a human donor in good health. Sequencing was carried out using CD4+ T cells from blood.

CDR3 DNA sequence: TGTGCCAGCAGCAAAATACTAGCGGTTGAGCAGTTCTTC. It encodes CASSKILAVEQFF. The chain couples TRBV21-1 to TRBJ2-1; TRBD2, as called in the table, went unchecked against the DNA. TRBV21-1 corresponds to a pseudogene. The CDR3 length is 13 residues.